This entry lists 2 T cell receptor beta chains sequenced from one sample in a study of blood T cell repertoires in COVID-19. Clones were read by immunoSEQ multiplex PCR, and TCRdb kept only the in-frame ones, dropping some. The sample contains 140,000 to 150,000 clones, approximately 91% of which appear only once. Sample: peripheral blood. The receptor set was obtained from a human donor in a cohort sampled during active COVID-19.

This clone was seen once. V and J are TRBV10-1 and TRBJ1-5, with TRBD1 identical over 9 bases. Looked up from germline, CDR1 is WNHNN and CDR2 is SYGVQD (reference sequence). The CDR3 totals 20 residues. J gave up 1 base and V 3 bases, and 16 bases lay outside the gene matches. This CDR3 reads CASSDPLRDRVRESNQPQHF. The CDR3 DNA sequence: TGCGCCAGCAGTGATCCCCTCCGGGACAGGGTGAGGGAAAGCAATCAGCCCCAGCATTTT.

The gene calls are TRBV5-4 and TRBJ2-7; 10 nucleotides agree with TRBD2. V was clipped by 2 bases and J by 2 bases; unmatched bases: 1. CDR1 is SGHNT and CDR2 is YYREEE in the germline V gene (reference sequence). This CDR3 is 14 amino acids long. CDR3 residues: CASSLAGGPYEQYF. In nucleotides, the CDR3 is TGTGCCAGCAGCTTAGCGGGAGGGCCCTACGAGCAGTACTTC. Using reference TRBV5-4 and TRBJ2-7 for the parts outside the CDR3, the full variable domain is ETGVTQSPTHLIKTRGQQVTLRCSSQSGHNTVSWYQQALGQGPQFIFQYYREEENGRGNFPPRFSGLQFPNYSSELNVNALELDDSALYLCASSLAGGPYEQYFGPGTRLTVT.